This T cell receptor beta chain came from a study of cytomegalovirus exposure and HLA in healthy donors. The CDR3 is made up of 14 amino acids. The ends lost 10 bases at V and 2 bases at J; junction bases unmatched: 10. CDR1 is MDHEN and CDR2 is SYDVKM in the germline V gene. Profiled with immunoSEQ multiplex PCR; TCRdb holds only in-frame clones, not every one. The sample shows about 280,000 clones, approximately 87% of them seen only once. The chain combines TRBV28 with TRBJ2-7; the match to TRBD2 covers 8 bases. The receptor was derived from a woman aged 18-30 years in good health and CMV-seronegative. The sequenced material came from PBMCs. CDR3 coding DNA: TGTGCCATCTCTAGCGGGTCCACCCCCTACGAGCAGTACTTC. Protein: CAISSGSTPYEQYF.